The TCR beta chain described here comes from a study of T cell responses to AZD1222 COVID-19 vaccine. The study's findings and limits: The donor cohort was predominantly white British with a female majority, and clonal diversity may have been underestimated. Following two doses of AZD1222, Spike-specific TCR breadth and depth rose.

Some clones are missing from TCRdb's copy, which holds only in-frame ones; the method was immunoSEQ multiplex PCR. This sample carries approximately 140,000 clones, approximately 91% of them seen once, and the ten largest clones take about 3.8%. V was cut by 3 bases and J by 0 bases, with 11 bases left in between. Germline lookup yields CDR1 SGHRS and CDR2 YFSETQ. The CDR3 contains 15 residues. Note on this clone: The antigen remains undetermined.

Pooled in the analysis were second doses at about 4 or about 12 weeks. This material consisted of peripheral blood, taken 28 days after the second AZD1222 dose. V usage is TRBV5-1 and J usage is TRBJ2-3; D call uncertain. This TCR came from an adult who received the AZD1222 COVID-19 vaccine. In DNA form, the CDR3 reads TGCGCCAGCAGCTCCCTTGCGGCAAGCACAGATACGCAGTATTTT. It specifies CASSSLAASTDTQYF.